This entry concerns a single TCR beta chain. The antigen is not known. TCR beta libraries were prepared from cDNA with unique molecular identifiers. Via MiXCR, TCRdb re-called the PCR reads, giving one row per CDR3 protein. The table records fewer than 850,000 distinct CDR3 sequences, 25% to 30% of them present only once. Germline CDR1 reads DFQATT; CDR2 reads SNEGSKA (reference sequence). V was clipped by 2 bases and J by 2 bases, with 13 bases between them. This CDR3 is built from 14 residues. The data derive from a study of post-analysis software for immune sequencing data. Study observations and caveats: Samples from a shared batch, those prepared together, strongly co-clustered by F measure. Roughly five TRBV segments appeared more often in patients than in controls, and TRBV5-6, TRBV5-1 and TRBV20-1 were among these.

This sequence joins TRBV20-1 and TRBJ2-7, with unresolved D. The sample comprised blood. The receptor was derived from a girl aged 5-17 years with multiple sclerosis. The CDR3: CSARPGAAPYEQYF. The CDR3 DNA is TGCAGTGCTAGACCCGGCGCGGCCCCCTACGAGCAGTACTTC.